The T cell receptor (beta chain) under discussion was sequenced for a study of response to subunit inactivated influenza vaccine (dated by TCRdb to 2016 to 2018). Turning to the overall study: To follow how T cells responded to a trivalent subunit inactivated influenza vaccine, the researchers relied on deep quantitative profiling of the T cell receptor repertoire. On the study overall, not on this receptor specifically: It was suggested by the authors that each seasonal influenza vaccination may recruit only a limited number of new T cells.

Library creation used RT-PCR. Sequencing took place on an Illumina HiSeq 2500. Clones were called with MiXCR by TCRdb after fastp trimmed the public reads at Q25, and only in-frame beta chains were retained. Each entry is one CDR3 protein sequence, shown with its most common DNA and genes. This sample is represented by some 520,000 distinct CDR3 sequences; approximately 15% of them were singletons. Roughly 3% of the sample is taken by the ten largest. Reading from cysteine to phenylalanine, the CDR3 counts 14 amino acids. The entry retains the CDR3 DNA only, 42 bases that are in frame from base 1. V is clipped by 6 bases and J by 4 bases, and the sequence between their germline boundaries is 15 bases long. Looking up the germline V gene yields CDR1 SGHDN and CDR2 FVKESK. This clonotype was detected only a few times. Its binding antigen is unknown. No much larger clonotype is one base removed from it; base qualities were not supplied.

The specimen was CD4+ T cells sorted from PBMCs, collected about 24 months after vaccination. The TCR originated in a man in his fifties or sixties who received an inactivated influenza vaccine. Donor details come from another sample of the same person, matched by shared clones. Here the chain combines TRBV14 and TRBJ2-5; no D gene is confidently identified. The CDR3 has the sequence CASSSTMWGETQYF. The nucleotide sequence reads as follows: TGTGCCAGCAGTAGTACTATGTGGGGAGAGACCCAGTACTTC.